This TCR beta chain was documented in a study of blood T cells in healthy people across ages. With a J-beta primer mix and a sample-barcoded 5' primer, a second PCR ran about 6 to 11 cycles. TCRdb fed the 5' RACE reads into MiXCR, producing one record per CDR3 protein. The sample has roughly 1,700,000 distinct CDR3 sequences; approximately 28% are singletons. Trimming took 5 bases from V and 3 from J; bases not matched to a gene: 9. Germline V gene data show CDR1 as MNHNS and CDR2 as SASEGT. This CDR3 comprises 17 residues. What was sequenced was blood. The TCR sequence derives from a woman in her twenties or thirties in good health. The genes are TRBV6-1 and TRBJ2-6, with 8 bases aligning to TRBD1. The chain's CDR3 is CASSTKDRVDGANVLTF. CDR3 DNA sequence: TGTGCCAGCAGTACAAAGGACAGGGTGGATGGGGCCAACGTCCTGACTTTC.